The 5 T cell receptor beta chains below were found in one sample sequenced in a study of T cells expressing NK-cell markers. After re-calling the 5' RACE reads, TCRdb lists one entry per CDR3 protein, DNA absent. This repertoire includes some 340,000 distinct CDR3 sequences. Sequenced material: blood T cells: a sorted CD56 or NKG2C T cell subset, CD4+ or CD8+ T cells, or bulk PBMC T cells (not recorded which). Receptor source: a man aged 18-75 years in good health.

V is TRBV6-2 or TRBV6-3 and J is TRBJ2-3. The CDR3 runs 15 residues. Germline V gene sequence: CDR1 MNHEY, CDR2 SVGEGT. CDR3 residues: CASSYVGAGTDTQYF.

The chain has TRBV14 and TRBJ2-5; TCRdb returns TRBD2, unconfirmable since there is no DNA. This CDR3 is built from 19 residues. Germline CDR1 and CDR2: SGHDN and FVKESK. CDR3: CASSQESSLLAARQETQYF.

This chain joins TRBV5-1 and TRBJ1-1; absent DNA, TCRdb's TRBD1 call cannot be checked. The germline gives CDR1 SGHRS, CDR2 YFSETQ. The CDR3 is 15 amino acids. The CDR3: CASTLGQGGRTEAFF. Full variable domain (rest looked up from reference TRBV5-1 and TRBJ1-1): KAGVTQTPRYLIKTRGQQVTLSCSPISGHRSVSWYQQTPGQGLQFLFEYFSETQRNKGNFPGRFSGRQFSNSRSEMNVSTLELGDSALYLCASTLGQGGRTEAFFGQGTRLTVV.

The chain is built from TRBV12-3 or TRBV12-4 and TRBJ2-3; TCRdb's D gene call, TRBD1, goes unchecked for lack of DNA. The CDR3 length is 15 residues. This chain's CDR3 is CASRKGDRPTDTQYF.

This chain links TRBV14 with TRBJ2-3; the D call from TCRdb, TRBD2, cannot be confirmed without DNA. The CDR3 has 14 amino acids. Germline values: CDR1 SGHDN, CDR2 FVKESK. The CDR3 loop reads CASSNLAGKDTQYF.